The T cell receptor (beta chain) described here comes from a study of T cell repertoires in ileal Crohn's disease. Study at large: Patients had a median approximately 7.2-year disease duration, and less than 45% were active smokers. The study, taken as a whole, reports: Clonality above 26.8% at surgery always came with endoscopic recurrence.

This clone was detected a few times. Its specificity is unknown. CDR1 and CDR2 from the germline V gene are GTSNPN and SVGIG (reference sequence). The CDR3 has 15 amino acids. The V and J ends lost 2 bases and 2 bases, in that order; junction bases with no gene match: 8. Included were adult ileal or ileocolonic Crohn's patients indicated for ileocolonic resection. Generated by immunoSEQ multiplex PCR, the TCRdb table keeps only in-frame clones and is missing some. The table includes 6,000 to 8,500 clones, 75% to 85% detected once. This TCR was sampled from an adult with Crohn's disease. The sequenced sample consisted of ileal tissue. This chain uses TRBV30 with TRBJ2-7, with 8 bases aligning to TRBD1. The CDR3 loop is CAWSIGGTGAYEQYF. DNA of the CDR3: TGTGCCTGGAGTATAGGAGGGACAGGCGCCTACGAGCAGTACTTC.